Below are 32 T cell receptor beta chains sequenced from a single sample in a study of blood T cell repertoires in COVID-19. Method: immunoSEQ multiplex PCR; TCRdb's copy keeps in-frame clones and lacks some. The sample lists under 170,000 clones, 75% to 90% occurring once. Sequenced sample: peripheral blood. The receptors originated from a woman aged 55-70 years with active or convalescent COVID-19.

V gene TRBV15 combines with J gene TRBJ1-2, with TRBD1 matching over 12 bases. Germline-derived CDR1 and CDR2 are LNHNV and YYDKDF (reference sequence). V dropped 0 bases and J dropped 8; count of bases not matched to a gene: 4. This CDR3 is built from 15 residues. CDR3 sequence reads: CATSREGQGAHGYTF. The CDR3 DNA follows: TGTGCCACCAGCAGAGAGGGACAGGGGGCGCACGGCTACACCTTC.

The chain recombines TRBV3-1 (or the pseudogene TRBV3-2) with TRBJ1-5, with D maybe TRBD1 (5 bases). The CDR3 is made up of 14 amino acids. Trimming took off 3 bases at V and 6 bases at J, with 12 bases between the two ends. From germline, CDR1 is LGHDT and CDR2 YNNKEL (reference sequence). The CDR3 DNA is TGTGCCAGCAGCCATGGTGGGGCCAGTCAGCCCCAGCATTTT. Amino acids: CASSHGGASQPQHF.

This rearrangement joins TRBV7-8 to TRBJ1-2, with D tentatively TRBD1 (5 bases). The CDR3 consists of 16 residues. Germline CDR1 reads SGHVS; CDR2 reads FQNEAQ. The germline V and J ends were trimmed by 0 bases and 5 bases, with 16 bases remaining between them. DNA for the CDR3: TGTGCCAGCAGCTTAGCGGCACAGGTCCCCAATTATGGCTACACCTTC. Its translation: CASSLAAQVPNYGYTF.

The V gene is TRBV10-2, the J gene TRBJ1-1; D not resolved. Trimming stripped 0 bases from V and 2 bases from J, with 7 bases between. The CDR3 spans 14 residues. Germline CDR1 WSHSY, CDR2 SAAADI. CDR3 sequence (DNA): TGCGCCAGCAGTGAGTCGCCAGGCAACACTGAAGCTTTCTTT. It is translated as CASSESPGNTEAFF.

The rearrangement links TRBV19 to TRBJ1-5; unclear D gene. CDR3 length: 13 amino acids. The V gene lost 9 bases and the J gene lost 3 bases, with 12 bases spanning the gap. From germline, CDR1 is LNHDA and CDR2 SQIVND (reference sequence). CDR3 sequence reads: CASTPQVNQPQHF. CDR3 sequence (DNA): TGTGCCAGCACCCCTCAGGTCAATCAGCCCCAGCATTTT.

CDR3 loop: CASSFQGRGTGELFF. Written as DNA, the CDR3 is TGTGCCAGCAGTTTCCAGGGTAGAGGCACCGGGGAGCTGTTTTTT. The gene calls are TRBV2 and TRBJ2-2; tentatively, D is TRBD1 (5 bases). Germline assignment: CDR1 SNHLY and CDR2 FYNNEI. The germline V and J ends were trimmed by 5 bases and 4 bases, with 14 bases remaining between them. This CDR3 has 15 amino acids.

The V call is TRBV9, the J call TRBJ2-5; 8 bases line up with TRBD1. CDR1 and CDR2 (germline): SGDLS, YYNGEE. The CDR3 contains 15 residues. Germline trimming cut 5 bases from V and 1 base from J; bases unmatched to any gene: 7. DNA of the CDR3: TGTGCCAGCAGAGAAGGACAGGGACCCCAAGAGACCCAGTACTTC. Translation: CASREGQGPQETQYF.

The chain carries TRBV5-4 and TRBJ2-1; maybe TRBD2 (6 bases). The V end was cut by 4 bases, the J end by 8 bases, with 13 bases between. Germline V CDR1 and CDR2: SGHNT, YYREEE (reference sequence). The length of the CDR3 is 13 residues. CDR3 sequence: CASSEGPGDEQFF. The CDR3 DNA sequence: TGTGCCAGCAGCGAAGGCCCGGGGGATGAGCAGTTCTTC.

CDR3 residues: CASSLRGLAWETQYF. In DNA form, the CDR3 reads TGTGCCAGCAGCTTAAGGGGACTAGCTTGGGAGACCCAGTACTTC. V is TRBV11-3 and J is TRBJ2-5, with 9 nucleotides matching TRBD2. CDR1 SGHNT and CDR2 YENEEA come from the germline V gene. The CDR3 extends over 15 amino acids. Losses at the gene ends were 2 bases for V and 5 bases for J; bases not matched to a gene: 6. Using reference TRBV11-3 and TRBJ2-5 for the parts outside the CDR3, the full variable domain is EAGVVQSPRYKIIEKKQPVAFWCNPISGHNTLYWYLQNLGQGPELLIRYENEEAVDDSQLPKDRFSAERLKGVDSTLKIQPAELGDSAVYLCASSLRGLAWETQYFGPGTRLLVL.

The chain is built from TRBV10-3 and TRBJ2-1, with D possibly matching TRBD1 (6 bases). Germline loops: CDR1 ENHRY, CDR2 SYGVKD. The CDR3 is 15 amino acids. V was pared by 0 bases and J by 6 bases, with 12 bases between. The CDR3 region is CAISESIVQGNEQFF. The CDR3 DNA reads as TGTGCCATCAGTGAGTCGATTGTACAGGGCAATGAGCAGTTCTTC.

Here the CDR3 reads CASSFTSGGAFSDTQYF. The CDR3 DNA follows: TGTGCCAGCAGTTTTACTAGCGGGGGGGCGTTTTCAGATACGCAGTATTTT. This chain uses TRBV28 with TRBJ2-3; 13 bases map to TRBD2. CDR1 and CDR2 from the germline V gene are MDHEN and SYDVKM. V shed 3 bases, J shed 4 bases, and the junction held 7 bases outside the gene matches. The CDR3 spans 17 residues. The entire variable domain, with the rest obtained from reference TRBV28 and TRBJ2-3, is as follows: DVKVTQSSRYLVKRTGEKVFLECVQDMDHENMFWYRQDPGLGLRLIYFSYDVKMKEKGDIPEGYSVSREKKERFSLILESASTNQTSMYLCASSFTSGGAFSDTQYFGPGTRLTVL.

This clone was counted once. The chain couples TRBV24-1 to TRBJ1-2; TRBD1 matches 7 bases. In germline, CDR1 is KGHDR, CDR2 SFDVKD. The V gene end was trimmed by 1 base and the J gene end by 8 bases; junction bases not matched to a gene: 9. This CDR3 is built from 15 residues. The CDR3 region is CATSDFRDRAGGYTF. Here the CDR3 DNA reads TGTGCCACCAGTGATTTCCGTGACAGGGCCGGAGGCTACACCTTC.

This chain connects TRBV5-4 to TRBJ1-1; D ambiguous. The CDR3 consists of 15 residues. The germline CDR1 and CDR2 sequences are SGHNT and YYREEE (reference sequence). The germline V and J ends were trimmed by 4 bases and 3 bases, with 16 bases remaining between them. CDR3 nucleotides: TGTGCCAGCAGCACGAACCGGGTTTGGGACACTGAAGCTTTCTTT. This translates into CASSTNRVWDTEAFF.

The V and J genes are TRBV9 and TRBJ2-1, with a possible D match to TRBD1 (6 bases). CDR1 is SGDLS, CDR2 YYNGEE, per germline. The CDR3 spans 13 residues. V lost 3 bases and J 5 bases, leaving 9 bases between the germline ends. This chain's CDR3 is CASSGGQNNEQFF. The DNA for the CDR3 is TGTGCCAGCAGCGGCGGACAGAACAATGAGCAGTTCTTC.

This chain connects TRBV2 to TRBJ1-6; TRBD1 matches at 11 bases. Per germline, CDR1 SNHLY and CDR2 FYNNEI. V trimming: 6 bases; J trimming: 7 bases; junction bases outside the gene matches: 5. The CDR3 has 15 residues. The CDR3 DNA follows: TGTGCCAGCAGCGGGCGGGACAGGGGGAATTCACCCCTCCACTTT. Its translation is CASSGRDRGNSPLHF.

The J gene is TRBJ1-6, the V gene TRBV30; no clear D gene. V was pared by 4 bases and J by 7 bases, with 14 bases between. The CDR3 consists of 14 residues. Germline V gene data show CDR1 as GTSNPN and CDR2 as SVGIG (reference sequence). The CDR3 loop is CAWTGSKRNSPLHF. The CDR3 bases are TGTGCCTGGACGGGGAGTAAGAGGAATTCACCCCTCCACTTT.

This chain joins TRBV10-3 and TRBJ2-5; TRBD2 agrees at 15 bases. The V gene end was trimmed by 3 bases and the J gene end by 1 base; junction bases not matched to a gene: 3. The CDR3 loop spans 17 amino acids. Germline V CDR1 and CDR2: ENHRY, SYGVKD. The DNA of the CDR3 is TGTGCCATCAGTGACCCGGGACTAGCGGGGGGCCAAGAGACCCAGTACTTC. Translated, it gives CAISDPGLAGGQETQYF.

The CDR3: CASSRGPGQGVETQYF. The CDR3 DNA follows: TGTGCCAGTAGTAGAGGACCTGGACAGGGGGTGGAGACCCAGTACTTC. The genes are TRBV19 and TRBJ2-5; 10 nucleotides line up with TRBD1. V trimming: 4 bases; J trimming: 5 bases; junction bases outside the gene matches: 10. This CDR3 has 16 amino acids. Germline assignment: CDR1 LNHDA and CDR2 SQIVND (reference sequence).

The chain links TRBV19 to TRBJ2-3; TRBD1 might be the D (5 bases). The V and J ends lost 3 bases and 4 bases respectively, with 14 bases between them. Looked up from germline, CDR1 is LNHDA and CDR2 is SQIVND (reference sequence). The length of the CDR3 is 15 residues. The CDR3 DNA reads TGTGCCAGTAGTATCCCCTCGCAGGGCCCAGATACGCAGTATTTT. It specifies CASSIPSQGPDTQYF.

The V and J genes are TRBV6-2 or TRBV6-3 and TRBJ2-1, with D possibly matching TRBD2 (6 bases). This CDR3 comprises 16 residues. Trimming pared 4 bases from V and 4 bases from J, leaving 17 bases between. Germline V lookup: CDR1 MNHEY, CDR2 SVGEGT. The CDR3 bases are TGTGCCAGCAGTTCCAGGCTAGCGACCATATACAATGAGCAGTTCTTC. Amino acid sequence: CASSSRLATIYNEQFF.

The gene calls are TRBV5-6 and TRBJ2-3; TRBD1 matches 11 bases. Germline CDR1 is SGHDT and CDR2 is YYEEEE. The CDR3 is made up of 13 amino acids. V lost 7 bases to trimming and J lost 6 bases; unmatched junction nucleotides: 4. In DNA form, the CDR3 reads TGTGCCAGCGGGGGACAGGGGGACGATACGCAGTATTTT. This sequence encodes CASGGQGDDTQYF. Filled out from reference TRBV5-6 and TRBJ2-3, the complete variable domain reads DAGVTQSPTHLIKTRGQQVTLRCSPKSGHDTVSWYQQALGQGPQFIFQYYEEEERQRGNFPDRFSGHQFPNYSSELNVNALLLGDSALYLCASGGQGDDTQYFGPGTRLTVL.

This clone was counted once. The chain is built from TRBV4-3 and TRBJ1-6; 8 positions match TRBD1. The CDR3 totals 17 residues. The germline V gene encodes CDR1 LGHNA and CDR2 YSLEER. With 3 bases clipped from V and 8 bases from J, the junction kept 12 bases outside the gene matches. The CDR3 DNA is TGCGCCAGCAGCCAGGAACCGGGACAGGCTCACCATTCACCCCTCCACTTT. Translating gives CASSQEPGQAHHSPLHF.

The chain uses TRBV6-5 and TRBJ2-7; 9 nucleotides match TRBD1. Trimming at V came to 5 bases and at J to 12 bases, leaving 11 bases not matched to a gene. This CDR3 has 13 residues. Looked up from germline, CDR1 is MNHEY and CDR2 is SVGAGI. The CDR3 sequence: CASSRGQGRGVYF. CDR3 in DNA: TGTGCCAGCAGTCGAGGACAGGGGAGGGGGGTGTACTTC.

The V call is TRBV18, the J call TRBJ1-1, with D possibly TRBD1 on 6 matching bases. This CDR3 region has 15 residues. V lost 4 bases, J lost 3 bases, and 15 bases lay in between. Germline CDR1 reads KGHSH; CDR2 reads LQKENI. The CDR3: CASSRSGVGDTEAFF. The CDR3 DNA is TGTGCCAGCTCACGGTCAGGGGTTGGCGACACTGAAGCTTTCTTT.

V and J are TRBV19 and TRBJ1-2, with D tentatively TRBD1 (6 bases). Germline V CDR1 and CDR2: LNHDA, SQIVND (reference sequence). The CDR3 runs to 16 residues. Trimming removed 0 bases from V and 0 bases from J, with 11 bases in between. The CDR3 loop is CASSIESRTANYGYTF. The DNA of the CDR3 is TGTGCCAGTAGTATAGAGAGTAGGACAGCTAACTATGGCTACACCTTC.

This clone appeared many times. The J gene is TRBJ2-1, the V gene TRBV4-1; 12 nucleotides agree with TRBD2. There are 18 residues in the CDR3. The V gene end was trimmed by 1 base and the J gene end by 6 bases; junction bases not matched to a gene: 10. Germline V gene sequence: CDR1 MGHRA, CDR2 YSYEKL. In DNA form, the CDR3 reads TGCGCCAGCAGCCAAGGAGGACTAGCGGGGACTCCGGGCAATGAGCAGTTCTTC. Translated: CASSQGGLAGTPGNEQFF.

This clone occurred once. CDR3 DNA: TGCAGCGCCGGAGACAGGGGAAGCGAAAAACTGTTTTTT. This translates into CSAGDRGSEKLFF. The J gene is TRBJ1-4, the V gene TRBV29-1; TRBD1 agrees at 8 bases. CDR1 and CDR2 (germline): SQVTM, ANQGSEA. J gave up 8 bases and V 7 bases, and 9 bases lay outside the gene matches. This CDR3 has 13 residues.

The chain combines TRBV7-2 with TRBJ1-2; D is undetermined. The germline gives CDR1 SGHTA, CDR2 FQGNSA. V was clipped by 5 bases and J by 8 bases, with 12 bases between them. This CDR3 is built from 12 residues. The CDR3 DNA reads TGTGCCAGCAGCGGGAGTGCGGAAGGCTACACCTTC. This encodes CASSGSAEGYTF.

The rearrangement uses TRBV19 and TRBJ1-1, with TRBD1 matching 9 bases. The junction had 5 bases not matched to a gene; V was cut back by 6 bases and J by 3 bases. The CDR3 runs to 14 residues. Germline CDR1 LNHDA, CDR2 SQIVND (reference sequence). This CDR3 reads CASRRTGADTEAFF. CDR3 nucleotides: TGTGCCAGTAGGAGGACAGGGGCGGACACTGAAGCTTTCTTT.

The chain uses TRBV12-3 or TRBV12-4 and TRBJ1-5; D is undetermined. Trimming cost V 7 bases and J 7 bases, with 11 bases left between them. The CDR3 has 12 residues. As DNA, the CDR3 is TGTGCCAGCATGAGGGCTCGGCAGCCCCAGCATTTT. Its protein is CASMRARQPQHF.

The chain uses TRBV6-5 and TRBJ1-2; 10 bases fit TRBD1. J gave up 4 bases and V 6 bases, and 5 bases lay outside the gene matches. CDR3 length equals 14 residues. Germline CDR1 reads MNHEY; CDR2 reads SVGAGI. In DNA form, the CDR3 reads TGTGCCAGCAGGGCCGGGACAGGGGCCTATGGCTACACCTTC. Translation gives CASRAGTGAYGYTF.

V and J are TRBV2 and TRBJ1-3, with D maybe TRBD1 (6 bases). CDR1 and CDR2 from the germline V gene are SNHLY and FYNNEI. Trimming left V 7 bases short and J 4 bases short, with 17 bases between. The length of the CDR3 is 15 residues. In DNA, the CDR3 is TGTGCCAGCAATTCGCTTTACAGGGAAGGAAACACCATATATTTT. The encoded protein is CASNSLYREGNTIYF.